The clone carrying this TCR beta chain was observed a handful of times. Its antigen remains unknown. CD4+ naive, central memory, regulatory and stem cell-like memory cells were sorted via CD45RO/CCR7/CD25/CD127/CD95/CD27. Germline assignment: CDR1 ENHRY and CDR2 SYGVKD. Trimming shortened V by 4 bases and J by 0 bases, and 9 bases separated the two germline ends. The CDR3 runs 15 residues. The data stem from a study of beta chain features in type 1 diabetes. Study results and limitations: Moderate yet significant TCRB CDR3 shortening was seen in Type 1 diabetes patients in all four CD4+ subsets. The VDJ junctions of type 1 diabetes patients carried fewer insertions and more deletions.

Expressed TCRB transcripts were sequenced because the isolated RNA had all been reverse transcribed beforehand. Only in-frame clones appear in the TCRdb table, and some are missing; sequencing was by immunoSEQ multiplex PCR. The data contain 250,000 or so clones, 27% of them singletons. Sequencing was done on a sample of central memory CD4+ T cells from blood. The chain is built from TRBV10-3 and TRBJ2-2; no firm D call. The sequence came from a young man in good health. CDR3 loop: CAISGGFSNTGELFF. Written as DNA, the CDR3 is TGTGCCATCAGTGGGGGTTTTTCGAACACCGGGGAGCTGTTTTTT.